This TCR beta chain was profiled in a study of cytomegalovirus exposure and HLA in healthy donors. Study results and caveats: Cytomegalovirus status was reportedly diagnosed by the classifier with high sensitivity and specificity.

CDR1 is MNHNY and CDR2 is SVGAGI in the germline V gene (reference sequence). Trimming at V came to 5 bases and at J to 1 base, leaving 8 bases not matched to a gene. This CDR3 is 16 amino acids long. Sequencing was performed with immunoSEQ multiplex PCR; in TCRdb, only in-frame clones are kept and a portion is missing. The data contain about 330,000 clones, just over 85% of them singletons. As concerns this clone: Its antigen is as yet unknown.

The sequenced sample consisted of PBMCs. The chain is built from TRBV6-6 and TRBJ1-1; 9 bases are a match to TRBD1. The receptor comes from a woman younger than 30 in good health and CMV-seronegative. CDR3 DNA: TGTGCCAGCAGTACGGACAGGGGAAGACGGAACACTGAAGCTTTCTTT. Translation gives CASSTDRGRRNTEAFF.